The 18 T cell receptor beta chains below were found in one sample sequenced in a study of identical twins. Via MiXCR, TCRdb re-called the 5' RACE reads, giving one row per CDR3 protein. The sample has 1.5 million to 2 million distinct CDR3 sequences; under 35% are singletons. Material for sequencing was cord blood. These receptors were obtained from a newborn girl in good health.

The table lists this clonotype with a few counts. The chain couples TRBV4-1 to TRBJ1-2, with D perhaps TRBD1 (6 bases). The CDR3 has 15 residues. Looked up from germline, CDR1 is MGHRA and CDR2 is YSYEKL. Trimming took off 4 bases at V and 5 bases at J, with 17 bases between the two ends. In DNA, the CDR3 is TGCGCCAGCAGCCGAACCCGGGACACACTTTATGGCTACACCTTC. This encodes CASSRTRDTLYGYTF.

This clonotype was detected a few times. The rearrangement uses TRBV28 and TRBJ2-1; 9 bases are a match to TRBD1. The CDR3 spans 15 residues. V gave up 2 bases and J gave up 6 bases; unmatched junction bases: 5. Germline V gene lookup returns CDR1 MDHEN and CDR2 SYDVKM. CDR3 sequence (DNA): TGTGCCAGCAGTTTACGGGACAGGGTAGTCAATGAGCAGTTCTTC. Protein sequence: CASSLRDRVVNEQFF.

This clonotype has a handful of counts. The chain uses TRBV3-1 and TRBJ2-7; 8 bases are shared with TRBD2. Germline-derived CDR1 and CDR2 are LGHDT and YNNKEL (reference sequence). V dropped 2 bases and J dropped 4; count of bases not matched to a gene: 13. The CDR3 extends over 17 amino acids. CDR3 in DNA: TGTGCCAGCAGCCAACGGACGTCGAGCGGGAGTAGATACGAGCAGTACTTC. Translating it yields CASSQRTSSGSRYEQYF.

The V and J genes are TRBV20-1 and TRBJ1-2; D unclear. This CDR3 comprises 12 residues. V was cut by 1 base and J by 7 bases, with 10 bases left in between. Germline lookup yields CDR1 DFQATT and CDR2 SNEGSKA (reference sequence). The CDR3 sequence: CSARGTHRGYTF. The CDR3 nucleotides are TGCAGTGCTAGAGGCACACATCGTGGCTACACCTTC.

This clonotype showed up just a few times. The genes are TRBV5-5 and TRBJ2-4, with D maybe TRBD2 (6 bases). Germline loops: CDR1 SGHKS, CDR2 YYEKEE (reference sequence). The CDR3 runs 13 residues. The V end was cut by 4 bases, the J end by 13 bases, with 18 bases between. CDR3 nucleotide sequence: TGTGCCAGCAGCCCCGTCCTGTATCGGGAGCAGTACTTC. Translating gives CASSPVLYREQYF.

There are many counts of this clonotype. The chain links TRBV29-1 to TRBJ2-7; the match to TRBD1 covers 7 bases. CDR1 SQVTM and CDR2 ANQGSEA come from the germline V gene. J was trimmed by 3 bases and V by 6 bases; bases with no gene match: 8. CDR3 length: 13 residues. The CDR3 loop reads CSVAGTVNYEQYF. The DNA of the CDR3 is TGCAGCGTCGCCGGGACAGTGAACTACGAGCAGTACTTC.

The chain employs TRBV20-1 and TRBJ2-4, with 9 bases lining up with TRBD2. The CDR3 runs 20 residues. V shed 0 bases, J shed 0 bases, and the junction held 15 bases outside the gene matches. CDR1 is DFQATT, CDR2 SNEGSKA, per germline (reference sequence). The CDR3 protein is CSARDLIGALAGLAKNIQYF. CDR3 sequence (DNA): TGCAGTGCTAGAGATCTAATAGGTGCCCTAGCGGGGTTAGCCAAAAACATTCAGTACTTC.

This clonotype was counted a few times. The V and J genes are TRBV6-1 and TRBJ2-7; the match to TRBD1 covers 7 bases. The germline V gene encodes CDR1 MNHNS and CDR2 SASEGT. The J segment lost 6 bases and the V segment lost 5 bases, leaving 7 bases of the junction unmatched. CDR3 length: 13 residues. The CDR3 bases are TGTGCCAGCAGTCGACCTGACAGGGCCGAGCAGTACTTC. It is translated as CASSRPDRAEQYF.

This clonotype was recorded at least ten times. The chain uses TRBV6-5 and TRBJ2-7; D call uncertain. The V gene's germline CDR1 is MNHEY and CDR2 SVGAGI. This CDR3 has 12 amino acids. V lost 6 bases, J lost 3 bases, and 9 bases lay in between. The CDR3 loop is CASSPNGYEQYF. CDR3 sequence (DNA): TGTGCCAGCAGCCCGAATGGCTACGAGCAGTACTTC.

There are a few counts of this clonotype. J is TRBJ2-3 and V is TRBV2, with D perhaps TRBD2 (6 bases). Germline CDR1 and CDR2: SNHLY and FYNNEI. CDR3 length: 16 residues. V was cut by 4 bases and J by 0 bases, with 14 bases left in between. The CDR3 DNA reads TGTGCCAGCAGTGTCAGAGCCGGGACTAGCACAGATACGCAGTATTTT. It specifies CASSVRAGTSTDTQYF.

The chain has TRBV20-1 and TRBJ2-3; possibly TRBD1 or TRBD2 for D (6 bases each). Trimming took off 1 base at V and 0 bases at J, with 14 bases between the two ends. The CDR3 is made up of 16 amino acids. Germline CDR1 is DFQATT and CDR2 is SNEGSKA (reference sequence). CDR3 bases: TGCAGTGCTAGAGGGGAAGGGGGGAGTAGCACAGATACGCAGTATTTT. It is translated as CSARGEGGSSTDTQYF.

On this clonotype: Being one base from a much bigger clone, this may be a read error. The V gene is TRBV10-3, the J gene TRBJ2-6; perhaps TRBD2 as D (5 bases). This CDR3 is built from 15 residues. The germline CDR1 and CDR2 sequences are ENHRY and SYGVKD. In DNA form, the CDR3 reads TGTGTCATCAGTGAGGCGGGCTCTGGGGCCAACGTCCTGACTTTC. This codes for CVISEAGSGANVLTF.

A remark on this clonotype: This could be a read error, since a much larger clone is one nucleotide away. The chain links TRBV10-3 to TRBJ2-1; D is perhaps TRBD1 (6 bases). The J call may be incorrect, as the DNA end agrees better with TRBJ2-7. Germline CDR1 ENHRY, CDR2 SYGVKD. The CDR3 sequence is 15 residues long. CDR3 in DNA: TGTGCCATCAGTGGCCCACAGGGAAGGTACAATGAGCAGTACTTC. Protein sequence: CAISGPQGRYNEQYF.

The rearrangement joins TRBV5-1 to TRBJ2-7, with 7 bases identical to TRBD1. The CDR3 consists of 14 residues. V lost 4 bases and J lost 4; bases outside the gene matches: 8. Germline lookup yields CDR1 SGHRS and CDR2 YFSETQ. The CDR3 nucleotides are TGCGCCAGCAGCCCCTCGGGACAGCGGTACGAGCAGTACTTC. Amino acids: CASSPSGQRYEQYF.

This rearrangement joins TRBV6-6 to TRBJ2-7; 7 bases line up with TRBD1. The DNA end is more similar to TRBJ2-5, so the J call may be wrong. CDR1 is MNHNY and CDR2 is SVGAGI in the germline V gene (reference sequence). The CDR3 covers 15 residues. CDR3 nucleotide sequence: TGTGCCAGCAGTCCATGGGACAGCCAAGGGGAGACCCAGTACTTC. Its protein product is CASSPWDSQGETQYF.

The chain recombines TRBV7-2 with TRBJ2-2; D remains ambiguous. CDR3 length: 13 amino acids. V was pared by 5 bases and J by 1 base, with 5 bases between. Germline values: CDR1 SGHTA, CDR2 FQGNSA. The CDR3 loop reads CASSVENTGELFF. In DNA, the CDR3 is TGTGCCAGCAGCGTCGAGAACACCGGGGAGCTGTTTTTT.

This chain connects TRBV3-1 to TRBJ2-1; the match to TRBD2 covers 7 bases. The J segment lost 12 bases and the V segment lost 6 bases, leaving 14 bases of the junction unmatched. Germline values: CDR1 LGHDT, CDR2 YNNKEL (reference sequence). The CDR3 loop spans 14 amino acids. CDR3 residues: CASRMGGNPTRQFF. In DNA, the CDR3 is TGTGCCAGCAGGATGGGGGGGAATCCTACGAGGCAGTTCTTC.

This clonotype was seen a handful of times. The gene calls are TRBV24-1 and TRBJ1-5; tentative D call: TRBD1 (6 bases). V was clipped by 4 bases and J by 4 bases, with 10 bases between them. The CDR3 has 14 amino acids. Germline values: CDR1 KGHDR, CDR2 SFDVKD. DNA of the CDR3: TGTGCCACCAGTGACCCCACAGGGAATCAGCCCCAGCATTTT. This codes for CATSDPTGNQPQHF.